This TCR beta chain came from a study of T cell responses to AZD1222 COVID-19 vaccine. Measured with immunoSEQ multiplex PCR; TCRdb has only the in-frame clones, and not every one. The top ten clones hold 0.49% of a sample with 150,000 to 200,000 clones, almost 90% of them seen once. CDR1 and CDR2 from the germline V gene are SGDLS and YYNGEE. This CDR3 region has 19 residues. Trimming took 3 bases from V and 1 from J; bases not matched to a gene: 17. The sequencing used peripheral blood, collected on day 0 of AZD1222 vaccination. The sequence was collected from an adult in good health. The chain has TRBV9 and TRBJ2-3; 7 bases map to TRBD2. The CDR3 spells CASSAEPRRGVGGTDTQYF. CDR3 nucleotide sequence: TGTGCCAGCAGCGCCGAACCCCGCCGGGGGGTTGGTGGCACAGATACGCAGTATTTT. The full variable domain, completed using reference TRBV9 and TRBJ2-3, is DSGVTQTPKHLITATGQRVTLRCSPRSGDLSVYWYQQSLDQGLQFLIQYYNGEERAKGNILERFSAQQFPDLHSELNLSSLELGDSALYFCASSAEPRRGVGGTDTQYFGPGTRLTVL.